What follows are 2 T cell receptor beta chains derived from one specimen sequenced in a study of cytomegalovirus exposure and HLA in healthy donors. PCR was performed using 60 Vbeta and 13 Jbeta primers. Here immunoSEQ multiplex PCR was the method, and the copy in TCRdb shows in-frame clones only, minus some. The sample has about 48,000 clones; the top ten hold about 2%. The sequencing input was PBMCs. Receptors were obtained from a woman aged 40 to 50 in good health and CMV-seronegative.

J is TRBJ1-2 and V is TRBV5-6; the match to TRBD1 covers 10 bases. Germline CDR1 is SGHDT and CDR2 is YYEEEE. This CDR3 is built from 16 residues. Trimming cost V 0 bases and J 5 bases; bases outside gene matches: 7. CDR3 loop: CASSLVGTGEGYGYTF. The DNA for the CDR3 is TGTGCCAGCAGCTTGGTAGGGACAGGGGAGGGGTATGGCTACACCTTC.

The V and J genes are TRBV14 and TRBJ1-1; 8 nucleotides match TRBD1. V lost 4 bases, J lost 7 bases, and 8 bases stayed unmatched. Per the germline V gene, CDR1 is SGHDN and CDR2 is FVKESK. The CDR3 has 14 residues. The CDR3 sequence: CASSRIIGQGEAFF. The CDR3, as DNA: TGTGCCAGCAGCCGGATAATCGGACAGGGTGAAGCTTTCTTT.